The present entry profiles one T cell receptor (beta chain) with its context. Its specificity is unknown. This record comes from a study of siplizumab effects on memory and regulatory T cells. Study results and limitations: Few alloreactive clones mapped to unstimulated subsets. Apparently key alloresponse contributors, naive T cells also seemed more diverse than memory cells.

Coculture of the mixed lymphocyte reaction cells took place at 37 degrees C and lasted around 6 days. Clones were sequenced by immunoSEQ multiplex PCR, and TCRdb holds only the in-frame ones, with some missing. Of approximately 20,000 clones listed, 44% are singletons. There are 15 residues in the CDR3. From germline, CDR1 is MNHEY and CDR2 SVGAGI. V was clipped by 5 bases and J by 2 bases, with 15 bases between them. V gene TRBV6-5 combines with J gene TRBJ1-2; D may be TRBD1 (5 bases). Material for sequencing was CFSE-low (dividing) CD4+ T cells sorted from an allogeneic mixed lymphocyte reaction. This receptor was taken from a human donor in good health; the cells came from an allogeneic mixed lymphocyte reaction. Some clones in this sample may be carry-over from other donors' samples. CDR3 protein: CASSPDSGLNYGYTF. CDR3 sequence (DNA): TGTGCCAGCAGTCCCGACAGTGGCCTCAACTATGGCTACACCTTC.